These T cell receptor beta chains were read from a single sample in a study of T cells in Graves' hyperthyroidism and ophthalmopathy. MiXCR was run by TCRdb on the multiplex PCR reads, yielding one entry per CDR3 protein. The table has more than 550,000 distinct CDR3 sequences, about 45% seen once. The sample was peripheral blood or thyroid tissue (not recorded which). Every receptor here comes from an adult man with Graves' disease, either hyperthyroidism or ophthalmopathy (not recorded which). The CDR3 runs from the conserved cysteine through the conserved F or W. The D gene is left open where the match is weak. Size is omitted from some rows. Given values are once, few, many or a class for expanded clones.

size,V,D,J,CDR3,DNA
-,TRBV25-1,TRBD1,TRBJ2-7,CARDRAPYEQYF,TGTGCCAGGGACAGGGCCCCCTACGAGCAGTACTTC
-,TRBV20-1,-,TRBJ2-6,CSAWDLSSGANVLTF,TGCAGTGCTTGGGACCTAAGCTCTGGGGCCAACGTCCTGACTTTC
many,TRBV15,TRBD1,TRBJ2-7,CATSRDPGTAYEQYF,TGTGCCACCAGCAGAGACCCCGGGACAGCCTACGAGCAGTACTTC
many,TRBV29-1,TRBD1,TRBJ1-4,CSVEVGQGAPKLFF,TGCAGCGTTGAAGTTGGACAGGGGGCACCAAAACTGTTTTTT
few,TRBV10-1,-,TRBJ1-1,CASAEGWGANTEAFF,TGCGCCAGCGCCGAGGGTTGGGGCGCGAACACTGAAGCTTTCTTT
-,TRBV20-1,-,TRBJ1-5,CSARMGEVGNQPQHF,TGCAGTGCTAGGATGGGGGAAGTAGGCAATCAGCCCCAGCATTTT
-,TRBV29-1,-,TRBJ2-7,CSVEGISYEQYF,TGCAGCGTTGAAGGGATTTCCTACGAGCAGTACTTC
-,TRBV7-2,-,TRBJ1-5,CASSLAGGGLNQPQHF,TGTGCCAGCAGCTTAGCAGGGGGGGGCTTAAATCAGCCCCAGCATTTT
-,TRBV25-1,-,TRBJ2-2,CASSDLGTDGELFF,TGTGCCAGCAGTGATCTAGGGACTGACGGGGAGCTGTTTTTT
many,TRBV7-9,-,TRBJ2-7,CASSLVEQYF,TGTGCCAGCAGCTTAGTCGAGCAGTACTTC
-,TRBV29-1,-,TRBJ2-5,CSVDRRGDETQYF,TGCAGCGTTGACCGCAGGGGGGACGAGACCCAGTACTTC
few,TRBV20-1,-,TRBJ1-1,CSARPMGGAEAFF,TGCAGTGCTAGACCCATGGGGGGAGCTGAAGCTTTCTTT
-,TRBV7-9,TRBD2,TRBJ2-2,CASSLGTSGGNTGELFF,TGTGCCAGCAGCCTGGGGACTAGCGGGGGTAACACCGGGGAGCTGTTTTTT
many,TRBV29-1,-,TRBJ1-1,CSVEGPMGIMNTEAFF,TGCAGCGTTGAAGGCCCAATGGGGATCATGAACACTGAAGCTTTCTTT